The 21 T cell receptor beta chains below all came from one sample that was sequenced in a study of glioma-infiltrating T cells. Amplification of TCR alpha and beta CDR3 regions from RNA used iRepertoire nested multiplex PCR. TCRdb reprocessed the multiplex PCR reads via MiXCR and lists one record per CDR3 protein. This table has fewer than 200,000 distinct CDR3 sequences, around 40% appearing once. Sequencing was performed on glioma tissue, nonneoplastic brain tissue, or PBMCs (not recorded which). The source is a human donor with low-grade glioma or glioblastoma, undergoing nonglioma brain surgery, or in good health (not recorded which).

This clonotype was seen ten or more times. V gene TRBV10-3 combines with J gene TRBJ1-2; D is uncertain. Between the trimmed V and J ends, which lost 0 bases and 8 bases, there was a span of 10 bases. This CDR3 has 13 residues. Per germline, CDR1 ENHRY and CDR2 SYGVKD. The CDR3, as DNA: TGTGCCATCAGTGAGTCGTCCGGGTTCGGCTACACCTTC. This encodes CAISESSGFGYTF.

As regards this clonotype: A read error may be the cause here, since a much bigger clone is one base away. The chain carries TRBV28 and TRBJ2-5; 10 bases agree with TRBD1. CDR3 size: 17 residues. Germline CDR1 MDHEN, CDR2 SYDVKM. V shed 9 bases, J shed 2 bases, and the junction held 15 bases outside the gene matches. The CDR3 loop is CARTLGEDRGMQETQYF. The CDR3 region has the DNA TGTGCCAGAACCCTAGGGGAGGACAGGGGGATGCAAGAGACCCAGTACTTC.

The J gene is TRBJ2-3, the V gene TRBV2; D unclear. The ends were cut back, 9 bases at V and 5 bases at J, with 12 bases in the middle. This CDR3 is 12 amino acids long. CDR1 and CDR2 from the germline V gene are SNHLY and FYNNEI. This CDR3 is CARNLQVDTQYF. Here the CDR3 DNA reads TGTGCCAGAAACCTACAAGTAGATACGCAGTATTTT.

Note on this clonotype: Being one base from a much bigger clone, this may be a read error. V gene TRBV27 combines with J gene TRBJ2-2; 7 bases line up with TRBD2. The CDR3 has 18 amino acids. Germline CDR1 reads MNHEY; CDR2 reads SMNVEV (reference sequence). The CDR3 sequence is CASSFGLDMGYNTVELFF. The CDR3 DNA follows: TGTGCCAGCAGTTTCGGACTAGATATGGGATATAACACCGTGGAGCTGTTTTTT.

Comment on this clonotype: Just one base apart from a much larger clone, this may be a read error. The chain recombines TRBV20-1 with TRBJ2-5; D may be TRBD2 (5 bases). The CDR3 runs 15 residues. From germline, CDR1 is DFQATT and CDR2 SNEGSKA (reference sequence). Trimming stripped 1 base from V and 4 bases from J, with 16 bases between. The CDR3 DNA is TGCAGTGCTAGAGCGGGGTGTGAGGAGGCAGAGACCCAGTACTTC. This sequence encodes CSARAGCEEAETQYF.

Regarding this clonotype: A much larger clone lies a single base off, so this may be a read error. CDR3 sequence (DNA): TGTGCCAGCAGTTTTCGAACAGGGTTAAGGAACACTGAAGCTTTCTTT. Protein sequence: CASSFRTGLRNTEAFF. The rearrangement joins TRBV12-3 or TRBV12-4 to TRBJ1-1; weak D call: TRBD1 (6 bases). Trimming pared 3 bases from V and 1 base from J, leaving 15 bases between. The CDR3 runs to 16 residues.

This clonotype was counted a few times. J is TRBJ2-5 and V is TRBV2; D gene unclear. Germline CDR1 SNHLY, CDR2 FYNNEI. V was shortened by 5 bases and J by 0 bases, with 13 bases between the two germline ends. The CDR3 has 15 residues. Here the CDR3 DNA reads TGTGCCAGCAGTATACAAACAAATTACCAAGAGACCCAGTACTTC. The encoded protein is CASSIQTNYQETQYF.

This clonotype was counted ten times or more. The CDR3 nucleotides read TGCAGTGCCATCTCCGGGACTAGCGTTACCAATGAGCAGTTCTTC. Protein sequence: CSAISGTSVTNEQFF. V usage is TRBV20-1 and J usage is TRBJ2-1; TRBD2 agrees at 10 bases. CDR1 and CDR2 (germline): DFQATT, SNEGSKA (reference sequence). V lost 6 bases, J lost 6 bases, and 11 bases stayed unmatched. The CDR3 runs to 15 residues.

On this clonotype itself: This may arise from a read error, as a much more abundant clone is one base away. The CDR3 loop reads CSSRDPGKNIQYF. The CDR3 DNA is TGCAGTTCTAGAGATCCGGGCAAAAACATTCAGTACTTC. The gene calls are TRBV20-1 and TRBJ2-4; unclear D gene. CDR1 and CDR2 from the germline V gene are DFQATT and SNEGSKA (reference sequence). This CDR3 region has 13 residues.

V gene TRBV6-5 combines with J gene TRBJ2-1; D is possibly TRBD2 (5 bases). Germline loops: CDR1 MNHEY, CDR2 SVGAGI. The CDR3 is 13 residues long. The V gene lost 6 bases and the J gene lost 6 bases, with 12 bases spanning the gap. CDR3 nucleotides: TGTGCCAGCAGGGAGGACTTTCTCAATGAGCAGTTCTTC. Translation gives CASREDFLNEQFF.

This clonotype was counted only a few times. This may be a read error: a much more frequent sequence differs by one nucleotide. This chain links TRBV20-1 with TRBJ2-7; D ambiguous. With 8 bases removed from V and 7 bases from J, the gap between germline ends came to 15 bases. This CDR3 has 11 amino acids. From germline, CDR1 is DFQATT and CDR2 SNEGSKA (reference sequence). The CDR3 sequence: CSTQLSHEQYF. The CDR3 DNA sequence: TGCAGTACGCAACTATCCCATGAGCAGTACTTC.

V usage is TRBV27 and J usage is TRBJ2-3; 7 bases match TRBD2. CDR1 is MNHEY, CDR2 SMNVEV, per germline (reference sequence). This CDR3 is built from 14 residues. Losses at the gene ends were 5 bases for V and 4 bases for J; bases not matched to a gene: 6. The DNA for the CDR3 is TGTGCCAGCAGTATCGGGGGGTATCCAGATACGCAGTATTTT. Residues: CASSIGGYPDTQYF.

There are a few counts of this clonotype. The J gene is TRBJ2-7, the V gene TRBV18, with D perhaps TRBD1 (8 bases). CDR1 KGHSH and CDR2 LQKENI come from the germline V gene. V lost 2 bases and J lost 11, with 13 bases in between. This CDR3 contains 12 residues. CDR3: CASSPTGGQEYF. CDR3 coding DNA: TGTGCCAGCTCACCAACGGGGGGACAGGAGTACTTC.

Many counts were recorded for this clonotype. The chain couples TRBV15 to TRBJ2-3; D call uncertain. CDR1 is LNHNV and CDR2 is YYDKDF in the germline V gene (reference sequence). V lost 7 bases, J lost 1 base, and 9 bases lay in between. The CDR3 has 13 residues. CDR3 loop: CATNTIRTDTQYF. CDR3 coding DNA: TGTGCCACCAACACAATTCGCACAGATACGCAGTATTTT.

This clonotype occurred many times. The chain links TRBV28 to TRBJ2-1, with D uncertain. The germline CDR1 and CDR2 sequences are MDHEN and SYDVKM. CDR3 length equals 11 residues. V was clipped by 5 bases and J by 7 bases, with 6 bases between them. CDR3 nucleotides: TGTGCCAGCAGTACTAATAATGAGCAGTTCTTC. Translation gives CASSTNNEQFF.

The gene calls are TRBV9 and TRBJ2-1, with 11 positions matching TRBD2. CDR1 and CDR2 from the germline V gene are SGDLS and YYNGEE. Trimming cost V 0 bases and J 7 bases; bases outside gene matches: 12. The CDR3 is 18 amino acids. The CDR3 DNA reads TGTGCCAGCAGCGTAGTCGCTAGTCTAGCGGGAGGACGGAATGAGCAGTTCTTC. Its translation: CASSVVASLAGGRNEQFF.

In regard to this clonotype: A much larger clone differs from this one at a single base, so this may be a read error. This chain uses TRBV6-6 with TRBJ2-1; a possible D gene is TRBD1 (6 bases). Germline V gene lookup returns CDR1 MNHNY and CDR2 SVGAGI (reference sequence). The CDR3 sequence is 12 residues long. V lost 7 bases and J lost 11, with 15 bases in between. The CDR3 loop is CASTTGSGKQFF. The DNA for the CDR3 is TGTGCCAGCACCACAGGGAGTGGTAAGCAGTTCTTC.

The table lists this clonotype with a few counts. J is TRBJ1-1 and V is TRBV12-3 or TRBV12-4, with D possibly matching TRBD1 (6 bases). The CDR3 totals 15 residues. The V gene lost 6 bases and the J gene lost 0 bases, with 14 bases spanning the gap. The CDR3 is CASRHRDNLNTEAFF. The CDR3 DNA reads as TGTGCCAGCAGGCACCGGGACAACCTGAACACTGAAGCTTTCTTT.

The table lists this clonotype with many counts. This chain connects TRBV28 to TRBJ2-7; 9 nucleotides align to TRBD1. Losses at the gene ends were 5 bases for V and 5 bases for J; bases not matched to a gene: 7. CDR3 length: 14 residues. Germline CDR1 is MDHEN and CDR2 is SYDVKM. CDR3 DNA sequence: TGTGCCAGCAGTGACAGGGGGGCCGCCCACGAGCAGTACTTC. It encodes CASSDRGAAHEQYF.

This clonotype was detected ten times or more. The V gene is TRBV20-1, the J gene TRBJ1-1; D is uncertain. The CDR3 contains 15 residues. V was clipped by 3 bases and J by 1 base, with 15 bases between them. The germline V gene encodes CDR1 DFQATT and CDR2 SNEGSKA (reference sequence). The CDR3 is CSARGNGGRNTEAFF. The CDR3 DNA follows: TGCAGTGCTAGGGGCAATGGTGGCAGGAACACTGAAGCTTTCTTT.

The V gene is TRBV4-2, the J gene TRBJ2-6; no reliable D call. This CDR3 has 17 amino acids. Germline lookup yields CDR1 LGHNA and CDR2 YNFKEQ. Trimming pared 0 bases from V and 0 bases from J, leaving 9 bases between. CDR3 sequence reads: CASSQDRGRSGANVLTF. The CDR3 nucleotides read TGTGCCAGCAGCCAAGATCGAGGCCGCTCTGGGGCCAACGTCCTGACTTTC.